These T cell receptor beta chains were read from a single sample in a study of T cells in Graves' hyperthyroidism and ophthalmopathy. TCRdb itself ran the multiplex PCR reads through MiXCR, one entry per CDR3 protein. The table lists around 430,000 distinct CDR3 sequences, about 15% of them singletons. Sample: blood. Receptor source: a woman aged 25 to 39 with Graves' hyperthyroidism. CDR3s include the opening cysteine and the closing phenylalanine or tryptophan. A D gene is named only where the DNA matches it firmly.

j_call cdr3_length v_call d_call cdr3_aa
TRBJ2-3 15 TRBV24-1 - CATSDLIQGADTQYF
TRBJ1-1 16 TRBV18 - CASSPSASRTASEAFF
TRBJ1-5 13 TRBV27 - CASRKSVVQPQHF
TRBJ2-5 14 TRBV28 - CASSLAPTEGTQYF
TRBJ2-1 13 TRBV6-1 - CASSFGSAYEQFF
TRBJ2-2 18 TRBV3-1 TRBD2 CASSRPTSGRGNTGELFF
TRBJ1-5 14 TRBV5-8 TRBD1 CASSFDRVDQPQHF
TRBJ2-7 14 TRBV27 TRBD2 CASRVGTTSYEQYF
TRBJ2-7 12 TRBV30 - CAWSVSNYEQYF
TRBJ1-5 15 TRBV20-1 - CSARDPGPSNQPQHF
TRBJ2-2 15 TRBV27 TRBD2 CASSLSGVNTGELFF
TRBJ2-1 15 TRBV7-3 TRBD2 CASSAGLAGYNEQFF
TRBJ2-3 18 TRBV9 TRBD2 CASSLLGLAGRSTDTQYF
TRBJ2-3 15 TRBV10-3 - CAISESVLVPDTQYF
TRBJ2-5 14 TRBV5-1 TRBD2 CASQTSGKGETQYF
TRBJ2-7 15 TRBV5-6 TRBD1 CASSRPGTGVNEQYF
TRBJ2-1 14 TRBV20-1 TRBD2 CSARGAGGPNEQFF
TRBJ1-1 12 TRBV2 - CASSNQGLSAFF
TRBJ1-4 13 TRBV29-1 - CSVAGRQNEKLFF
TRBJ2-2 14 TRBV5-1 - CASSSGPPAGELFF
TRBJ1-2 12 TRBV5-6 - CASSVGPLGYTF
TRBJ2-7 16 TRBV7-8 TRBD1 CASSLRDRLKSYEQYF
TRBJ1-1 13 TRBV30 - CAWSVVGNTEAFF
TRBJ2-7 15 TRBV20-1 TRBD1 CSARDPRTGSYEQYF
TRBJ2-1 14 TRBV10-3 - CAIRGGGNHDEQFF
TRBJ2-1 14 TRBV3-1 TRBD2 CASSREEVYNEQFF
TRBJ2-7 14 TRBV6-1 - CASSDPSGPYEQYF
TRBJ1-1 15 TRBV6-1 - CASRDYQGLFTEAFF
TRBJ1-1 12 TRBV20-1 - CSATTWGTEAFF
TRBJ2-5 18 TRBV29-1 - CSVECVFEWDNHQETQYF
TRBJ2-3 16 TRBV28 - CASTSPGASSTDTQYF
TRBJ2-7 14 TRBV7-2 - CASSLSPPTYEQYF
TRBJ2-5 15 TRBV5-1 - CASSFRGGFQETQYF
TRBJ1-2 12 TRBV28 - CASSSEGRGYTF
TRBJ1-1 15 TRBV30 TRBD1 CAWSRSGTGSREAFF
TRBJ2-3 16 TRBV6-1 TRBD2 CASSTRTSGSAYTQYF
TRBJ2-7 16 TRBV20-1 TRBD1 CSAKPGSGQGYYEQYF
TRBJ2-7 10 TRBV6-1 - CASRWAEQYF
TRBJ2-5 14 TRBV20-1 TRBD2 CSASIAGNQETQYF
TRBJ2-3 10 TRBV28 - CASSLDTQYF
TRBJ1-4 12 TRBV6-1 - CASATVNEKLFF
TRBJ1-1 14 TRBV3-1 - CASSLVGTTAGAFF
TRBJ2-1 15 TRBV27 - CASSILGGGNNEQFF
TRBJ1-2 13 TRBV2 - CASSEGRAYGYTF
TRBJ1-2 14 TRBV7-3 - CASSPSSGSYGYTF